A single sample is the source of the 28 T cell receptor beta chains below, sequenced in a study of human T cells and chemical hapten exposure. Time point reported: pre-sensitization, week 0. Treatment meaning: therapeutic diphenylcyclopropenone sensitization with weekly scalp DPC. TCRdb fed the RACE reads into MiXCR, producing one record per CDR3 protein. The table lists approximately 370,000 distinct CDR3 sequences, 4.5% to 7% of them singletons, with about 8.7% in the top ten. The input for sequencing was whole blood, taken in connection with sensitization to the hapten diphenylcyclopropenone (DPC). Receptors were obtained from a woman aged 18-29 years with alopecia areata. Some clones in this sample may be carry-over from other donors' samples.

This clonotype showed up just a few times. This rearrangement joins TRBV24-1 to TRBJ2-1, with D possibly being TRBD2 (5 bases). The CDR3 totals 13 residues. In germline, CDR1 is KGHDR, CDR2 SFDVKD. V was clipped by 3 bases and J by 10 bases, with 12 bases between them. The CDR3 loop reads CATSDAGVREQFF. CDR3 in DNA: TGTGCCACCAGTGATGCCGGGGTTAGGGAGCAGTTCTTC.

This clonotype has a count of ten or more. The chain has TRBV11-3 and TRBJ2-1, with D maybe TRBD2 (7 bases). CDR3 size: 15 residues. The germline V gene has CDR1 SGHNT and CDR2 YENEEA. V lost 4 bases to trimming and J lost 5 bases, with 15 bases between them. Written as DNA, the CDR3 is TGTGCCAGCAGCTCCCTGGGGGGGCGGGACAATGAGCAGTTCTTC. It is translated as CASSSLGGRDNEQFF.

V is TRBV5-1 and J is TRBJ2-3, with D uncertain. Per the germline V gene, CDR1 is SGHRS and CDR2 is YFSETQ. The CDR3 sequence is 12 residues long. The V gene lost 4 bases and the J gene lost 1 base, with 4 bases spanning the gap. This CDR3 reads CASSGRTDTQYF. CDR3 DNA: TGCGCCAGCAGCGGGCGCACAGATACGCAGTATTTT.

The chain joins TRBV9 to TRBJ1-2; no firm D call. V lost 6 bases and J lost 2, with 11 bases in between. From germline, CDR1 is SGDLS and CDR2 YYNGEE. The CDR3 length is 13 residues. For the CDR3, the DNA is TGTGCCAGCACCAGGTCAGAAAACTATGGCTACACCTTC. It codes for CASTRSENYGYTF.

This clonotype has a count of ten or more. The V gene is TRBV6-5, the J gene TRBJ1-1; the match to TRBD1 covers 8 bases. Germline V lookup: CDR1 MNHEY, CDR2 SVGAGI. The CDR3 loop spans 14 amino acids. Trimming took 4 bases from V and 5 from J; bases not matched to a gene: 6. This CDR3 is CASSSPRGPTEAFF. CDR3 bases: TGTGCCAGCAGTTCCCCCAGGGGGCCGACTGAAGCTTTCTTT.

This clonotype was detected many times. This rearrangement joins TRBV6-6 to TRBJ1-5, with 10 nucleotides matching TRBD1. The V gene's germline CDR1 is MNHNY and CDR2 SVGAGI (reference sequence). CDR3 length: 17 residues. V lost 6 bases and J lost 0; bases outside the gene matches: 8. CDR3 nucleotides: TGTGCCAGCAGCCTAAGGGGGACAGGGGATAGCAATCAGCCCCAGCATTTT. It codes for CASSLRGTGDSNQPQHF.

This clonotype has a count of ten or more. The CDR3, as DNA: TGTGCCACCTTTTACACCGACGGAGCCTACGAGCAGTACTTC. It translates to CATFYTDGAYEQYF. The rearrangement links TRBV24-1 to TRBJ2-7; D gene uncertain. The CDR3 extends over 14 amino acids. V lost 9 bases, J lost 2 bases, and 16 bases lay in between. CDR1 and CDR2 from the germline V gene are KGHDR and SFDVKD.

The chain combines TRBV7-2 with TRBJ2-3; 9 bases agree with TRBD2. Per the germline V gene, CDR1 is SGHTA and CDR2 is FQGNSA. The CDR3 has 17 amino acids. V trimming: 1 base; J trimming: 0 bases; junction bases outside the gene matches: 5. In DNA, the CDR3 is TGTGCCAGCAGCTTAGTGGCGGGGGGGAGTAGCACAGATACGCAGTATTTT. This codes for CASSLVAGGSSTDTQYF.

The gene calls are TRBV6-2 or TRBV6-3 and TRBJ2-5, with D uncertain. Germline CDR1 and CDR2: MNHEY and SVGEGT. V lost 5 bases and J 2 bases, leaving 9 bases between the germline ends. There are 13 residues in the CDR3. The CDR3 spells CASSPIEQETQYF. As DNA, the CDR3 is TGTGCCAGCAGTCCCATTGAACAAGAGACCCAGTACTTC.

This clonotype was counted only a few times. The chain is built from TRBV13 and TRBJ2-1, with 16 bases aligning to TRBD2. With 4 bases clipped from V and 0 bases from J, the junction kept 6 bases outside the gene matches. The CDR3 runs to 19 residues. Per the germline V gene, CDR1 is PRHDT and CDR2 is FYEKMQ (reference sequence). CDR3 residues: CASSSQGLAGGSSYNEQFF. The CDR3 DNA follows: TGTGCCAGCAGCTCCCAGGGACTAGCGGGGGGGAGCTCCTACAATGAGCAGTTCTTC.

The rearrangement links TRBV6-6 to TRBJ1-3; D is perhaps TRBD1 (5 bases). Germline CDR1 MNHNY, CDR2 SVGAGI (reference sequence). This CDR3 contains 16 residues. Trimming took 2 bases from V and 0 from J, leaving 11 bases between them. The CDR3 nucleotides are TGTGCCAGCAGTTACGGTGGGGGGGGCTCTGGAAACACCATATATTTT. Its protein is CASSYGGGGSGNTIYF.

This clonotype was observed many times. The V and J genes are TRBV10-3 and TRBJ1-4, with 8 nucleotides matching TRBD1. The CDR3 extends over 14 amino acids. V lost 6 bases and J lost 3; bases outside the gene matches: 3. CDR1 and CDR2 from the germline V gene are ENHRY and SYGVKD. The CDR3 coding sequence is TGTGCCATCAGAGGGACAGGCTCTAATGAAAAACTGTTTTTT. Translation gives CAIRGTGSNEKLFF.

This clonotype has ten or more counts. The gene calls are TRBV4-3 and TRBJ1-6; unclear D gene. This CDR3 has 13 residues. Looked up from germline, CDR1 is LGHNA and CDR2 is YSLEER. V was clipped by 4 bases and J by 7 bases, with 8 bases between them. The CDR3 protein is CASSLSLNSPLHF. CDR3 DNA: TGCGCCAGCAGCCTCTCGTTGAATTCACCCCTCCACTTT.

This clonotype was detected ten times or more. The V gene is TRBV28, the J gene TRBJ2-5; a possible D gene is TRBD1 (5 bases). Trimming cost V 5 bases and J 2 bases, with 12 bases left between them. The V gene's germline CDR1 is MDHEN and CDR2 SYDVKM. CDR3 length: 14 amino acids. The CDR3 nucleotides are TGTGCCAGCAGTCTACGGACACTTCAAGAGACCCAGTACTTC. Translating it yields CASSLRTLQETQYF. The full variable domain, with the rest looked up from reference TRBV28 and TRBJ2-5, is DVKVTQSSRYLVKRTGEKVFLECVQDMDHENMFWYRQDPGLGLRLIYFSYDVKMKEKGDIPEGYSVSREKKERFSLILESASTNQTSMYLCASSLRTLQETQYFGPGTRLLVL.

This clonotype was counted only a few times. The rearrangement links TRBV6-2 or TRBV6-3 to TRBJ2-3, with 8 bases matching TRBD2. The germline CDR1 and CDR2 sequences are MNHEY and SVGEGT. The CDR3 covers 18 residues. The trim removed 2 bases at V and 2 bases at J, leaving 12 bases unmatched. The CDR3 loop reads CASSYPPEVAGSTDTQYF. CDR3 DNA: TGTGCCAGCAGTTACCCCCCCGAGGTAGCGGGGTCCACAGATACGCAGTATTTT.

The rearrangement links TRBV6-5 to TRBJ2-3, with a tentative D call TRBD2 (5 bases). V was shortened by 5 bases and J by 6 bases, with 18 bases between the two germline ends. In germline, CDR1 is MNHEY, CDR2 SVGAGI. CDR3 length equals 15 residues. The DNA of the CDR3 is TGTGCCAGCAGTCGGGGTAAAACGGGGAGTGATACGCAGTATTTT. The encoded protein is CASSRGKTGSDTQYF.

This clonotype occurred many times. The chain links TRBV12-3 or TRBV12-4 to TRBJ1-2; TRBD1 matches at 9 bases. The ends lost 3 bases at V and 4 bases at J; junction bases unmatched: 6. The CDR3 runs 15 residues. CDR3 region: CASSLGQGASYGYTF. The DNA for the CDR3 is TGTGCCAGCAGTTTGGGACAGGGAGCCTCCTATGGCTACACCTTC.

This clonotype was detected a few times. The CDR3 DNA reads TGTGCCAGCAGCGCCCCGGGACAGAGTTTCACAGATACGCAGTATTTT. Protein product: CASSAPGQSFTDTQYF. The chain combines TRBV11-2 with TRBJ2-3; the match to TRBD1 covers 7 bases. Germline CDR1 reads SGHAT; CDR2 reads FQNNGV. The CDR3 runs 16 residues. The junction had 10 bases not matched to a gene; V was cut back by 5 bases and J by 2 bases. The full variable domain, completed using reference TRBV11-2 and TRBJ2-3, is EAGVAQSPRYKIIEKRQSVAFWCNPISGHATLYWYQQILGQGPKLLIQFQNNGVVDDSQLPKDRFSAERLKGVDSTLKIQPAKLEDSAVYLCASSAPGQSFTDTQYFGPGTRLTVL.

For this clonotype: A junction end diverges from the germline sequence, so it may reflect a read error. The chain is built from TRBV11-3 and TRBJ2-7; 13 bases align to TRBD2. This CDR3 comprises 16 residues. CDR1 SGHNT and CDR2 YENEEA come from the germline V gene. The DNA for the CDR3 is TGTGCCAGCAGCTTAGTCACCAAACTAGCGGGGGGGTCCTACCACTTC. Protein product: CASSLVTKLAGGSYHF.

The chain joins TRBV14 to TRBJ1-4, with 7 bases aligning to TRBD1. The CDR3 spans 17 residues. With 3 bases clipped from V and 8 bases from J, the junction kept 15 bases outside the gene matches. Germline CDR1 and CDR2: SGHDN and FVKESK. CDR3 bases: TGTGCCAGCAGCCACAACCTAGGACAGGCCGGCCGAGAAAAACTGTTTTTT. Protein: CASSHNLGQAGREKLFF.

This clonotype was counted ten times or more. The chain carries TRBV12-3 or TRBV12-4 and TRBJ2-6; D unresolved. The germline V and J ends were trimmed by 0 bases and 2 bases, with 5 bases remaining between them. This CDR3 is 15 amino acids long. DNA of the CDR3: TGTGCCAGCAGTTTAGCGAGCGCTGGGGCCAACGTCCTGACTTTC. It codes for CASSLASAGANVLTF.

To note about this clonotype: A much larger clone lies a single base off, so this may be a read error. The chain has TRBV2 and TRBJ2-3; TRBD2 aligns across 11 bases. Per germline, CDR1 SNHLY and CDR2 FYNNEI. The CDR3 covers 16 residues. The CDR3, as DNA: TGTGCCAGCAGGCTAGCGGGGGGCCTCACCACAGATGCGCAGTATTTT. Its protein product is CASRLAGGLTTDAQYF.

This clonotype was recorded many times. V is TRBV5-5 and J is TRBJ1-5; D ambiguous. This CDR3 comprises 14 residues. V was cut by 4 bases and J by 0 bases, with 8 bases left in between. Germline V gene sequence: CDR1 SGHKS, CDR2 YYEKEE (reference sequence). CDR3 coding DNA: TGTGCCAGCAGCCTGACGGTTAGCAATCAGCCCCAGCATTTT. It translates to CASSLTVSNQPQHF.

This clonotype was counted at least ten times. V usage is TRBV20-1 and J usage is TRBJ2-1; TRBD2 matches at 7 bases. The CDR3 has 15 residues. The germline gives CDR1 DFQATT, CDR2 SNEGSKA (reference sequence). Trimming took 0 bases from V and 2 from J; bases not matched to a gene: 4. DNA of the CDR3: TGCAGTGCTAGAGAAATCCTAGCGGCCTACAATGAGCAGTTCTTC. Its protein is CSAREILAAYNEQFF.

Only a few counts were recorded for this clonotype. This chain links TRBV20-1 with TRBJ2-5; 11 bases are shared with TRBD1. Germline V lookup: CDR1 DFQATT, CDR2 SNEGSKA (reference sequence). V shed 6 bases, J shed 1 base, and the junction held 4 bases outside the gene matches. The CDR3 sequence is 14 residues long. The CDR3, as DNA: TGCAGTGCCCCCGGGACAGGGGGCCAAGAGACCCAGTACTTC. This sequence encodes CSAPGTGGQETQYF.

This clonotype showed up just a few times. V usage is TRBV4-2 and J usage is TRBJ1-2, with D possibly matching TRBD1 (5 bases). V lost 0 bases to trimming and J lost 8 bases, with 10 bases between them. The CDR3 has 13 amino acids. Germline V gene lookup returns CDR1 LGHNA and CDR2 YNFKEQ. CDR3 loop: CASSQERGGGYTF. In DNA form, the CDR3 reads TGTGCCAGCAGCCAAGAGAGGGGAGGAGGCTACACCTTC.

The table lists this clonotype with many counts. This chain joins TRBV5-1 and TRBJ1-1; 10 bases match TRBD1. Looked up from germline, CDR1 is SGHRS and CDR2 is YFSETQ. This CDR3 has 15 amino acids. The V and J ends lost 0 bases and 5 bases, in that order; junction bases with no gene match: 4. The CDR3 DNA is TGCGCCAGCAGCTTGGCCCGGACAGGGGGTACTGAAGCTTTCTTT. The encoded protein is CASSLARTGGTEAFF.

Many counts were recorded for this clonotype. This chain links TRBV7-2 with TRBJ2-3; 10 nucleotides align to TRBD2. V shed 5 bases, J shed 6 bases, and the junction held 8 bases outside the gene matches. The CDR3 consists of 15 residues. Germline V gene data show CDR1 as SGHTA and CDR2 as FQGNSA. CDR3 DNA sequence: TGTGCCAGCAGCCGCCTAGCGGGGGCGCCGGATACGCAGTATTTT. This translates into CASSRLAGAPDTQYF. The full variable domain, in which reference TRBV7-2 and TRBJ2-3 provide the parts outside the CDR3, is GAGVSQSPSNKVTEKGKDVELRCDPISGHTALYWYRQSLGQGLEFLIYFQGNSAPDKSGLPSDRFSAERTGGSVSTLTIQRTQQEDSAVYLCASSRLAGAPDTQYFGPGTRLTVL.